This T cell receptor beta chain was recorded in a study of technical replicates of blood from a handful of donors. Note on this clone: An end of the junction does not agree with germline; a read error may underlie this.

Only in-frame clones appear in the TCRdb table, and some are missing; sequencing was by immunoSEQ multiplex PCR. Of approximately 73,000 clones in the sample, 93% were seen once. The sample comprised T cells isolated from PBMCs. This sequence originates from a human donor in good health.

CDR3 bases: TGCAGCGTTAAAGACAGGGCCCTCTATGGCTACACCTTC. Protein product: CSVKDRALYGYTF. The J gene is TRBJ1-2, the V gene TRBV29-1; 7 bases are a match to TRBD1. Germline CDR1 is SQVTM and CDR2 is ANQGSEA. The CDR3 is made up of 13 amino acids. Complete variable domain (other parts from reference TRBV29-1 and TRBJ1-2): SAVISQKPSRDICQRGTSLTIQCQVDSQVTMMFWYRQQPGQSLTLIATANQGSEATYESGFVIDKFPISRPNLTFSTLTVSNMSPEDSSIYLCSVKDRALYGYTFGSGTRLTVV.